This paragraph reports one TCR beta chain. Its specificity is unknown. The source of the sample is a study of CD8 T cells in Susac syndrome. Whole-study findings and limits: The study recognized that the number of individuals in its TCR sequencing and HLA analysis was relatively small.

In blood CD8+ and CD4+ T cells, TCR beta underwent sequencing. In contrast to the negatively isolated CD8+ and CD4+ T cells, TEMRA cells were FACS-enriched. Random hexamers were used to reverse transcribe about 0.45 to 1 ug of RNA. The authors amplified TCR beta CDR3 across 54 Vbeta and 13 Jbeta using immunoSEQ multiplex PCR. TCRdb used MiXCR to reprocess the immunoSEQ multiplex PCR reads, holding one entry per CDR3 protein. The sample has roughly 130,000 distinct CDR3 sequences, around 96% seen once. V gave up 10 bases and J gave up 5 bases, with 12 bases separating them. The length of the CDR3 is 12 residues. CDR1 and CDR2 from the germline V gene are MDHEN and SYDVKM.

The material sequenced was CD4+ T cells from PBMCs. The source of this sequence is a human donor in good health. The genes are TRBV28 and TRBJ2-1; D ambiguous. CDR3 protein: CATTGWNNEQFF. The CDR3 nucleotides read TGTGCCACCACCGGGTGGAACAATGAGCAGTTCTTC.